This T cell receptor beta chain was recorded in a study of beta chain features in type 1 diabetes. As every portion of the isolated RNA was reverse transcribed, the sequencing read expressed TCRB transcripts. Method: immunoSEQ multiplex PCR; TCRdb's copy keeps in-frame clones and lacks some. The profile shows about 140,000 clones, 6.5% to 8.5% of them singletons. Germline CDR1 reads LGHNA; CDR2 reads YNFKEQ. CDR3 length: 19 residues. The V and J ends lost 2 bases and 1 base, in that order; junction bases with no gene match: 8. In this sample, this clone turned up a few times. This sample also contains other DNA sequences that code for the same CDR3.

The chain links TRBV4-2 to TRBJ2-1; TRBD2 agrees at 13 bases. The TCR sequence derives from a woman aged 30 to 39 in good health. Sequencing input: central memory CD4+ T cells from blood. In DNA, the CDR3 is TGTGCCAGCAGCCAACGGACTAGCGGGAGTCAAGGGTCCTACAATGAGCAGTTCTTC. Its protein is CASSQRTSGSQGSYNEQFF.